The T cell receptor (beta chain) described here comes from a study of T cell repertoires in cytomegalovirus infection. In TCRdb, the reads were re-called with MiXCR into one record per CDR3 protein. In the table there are 380,000 or so distinct CDR3 sequences, about 34% of which are singletons. A word on this clonotype: Its antigen is unknown.

Germline CDR1 is SQVTM and CDR2 is ANQGSEA. V lost 6 bases to trimming and J lost 5 bases; unmatched junction nucleotides: 18. The length of the CDR3 is 17 residues. This sample comprised cultured PBMCs, obtained from culture after CMV antigen stimulation. The TCR sequence derives from a human donor in good health (CMV status not recorded). Some clones in this sample may be carry-over from other donors' samples. V usage is TRBV29-1 and J usage is TRBJ2-1; TRBD1 aligns across 8 bases. The CDR3 loop reads CSVSYPARDRIHNEQFF. CDR3 nucleotide sequence: TGCAGCGTCAGTTACCCCGCTCGGGACAGGATACACAATGAGCAGTTCTTC.